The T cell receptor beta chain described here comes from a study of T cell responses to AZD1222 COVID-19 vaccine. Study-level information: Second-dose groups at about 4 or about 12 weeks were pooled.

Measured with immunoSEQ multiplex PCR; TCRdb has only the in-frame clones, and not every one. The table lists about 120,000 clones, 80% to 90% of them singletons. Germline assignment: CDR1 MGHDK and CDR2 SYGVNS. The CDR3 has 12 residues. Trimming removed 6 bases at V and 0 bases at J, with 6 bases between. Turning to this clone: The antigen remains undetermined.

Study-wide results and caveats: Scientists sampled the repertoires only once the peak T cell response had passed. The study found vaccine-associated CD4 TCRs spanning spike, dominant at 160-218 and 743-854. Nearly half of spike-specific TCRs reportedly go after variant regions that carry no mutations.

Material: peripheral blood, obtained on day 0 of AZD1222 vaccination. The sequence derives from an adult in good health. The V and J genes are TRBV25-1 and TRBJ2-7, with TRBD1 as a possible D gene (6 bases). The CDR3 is CASSRGSYEQYF. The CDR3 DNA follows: TGTGCCAGCAGCAGGGGCTCCTACGAGCAGTACTTC.